The present T cell receptor beta chain was sequenced within a study of blood T cell repertoires in COVID-19 (dated by TCRdb to about 2020). With regard to the full study: The collaborator samples originated in the United States, Italy and Spain and spanned the acute and convalescent phases of COVID-19. The material from the prospective study consisted of cDNA or gDNA derived from T cells, B-cell-depleted T cells, or PBMCs. Subjects who had been exposed to COVID-19, were actively infected with it, or had recovered from it provided the deeply sampled blood TCRbeta repertoires that made up the dataset. The repertoires were released in a freely available public database meant as a resource for research on the immune response to SARS-CoV-2. The samples were drawn from the first 160 participants of the ongoing ImmuneRACE study and from 950 to 1,500 subjects provided by 6 global collaborators. Nearly every sample came with metadata listing a de-identified subject ID, COVID-19 status, age in years and sex. Where HLA class I and class II types were available, the types were taken from metadata supplied by the sample provider, not from assay-based typing.

Paper-wide results and their limitations: How much clinical and demographic metadata was included differed by source and by participant, and the metadata was provided uncurated.

The immunoSEQ Assay, a bias-controlled multiplex PCR, was used to amplify TCRbeta CDR3 regions from genomic DNA. The original methods were these. The number of nucleated cells in each sample was estimated from the amplification of reference gene primers within the assay. Sequence reads were collapsed and filtered to measure the absolute abundance of every unique TCRbeta CDR3 rearrangement. Productive Simpson clonality was computed per sample as the square root of Simpson's diversity index over productive rearrangements. TCRdb re-hosts the immuneACCESS table, in-frame sequences only. Its copies lack some clones; in the studies checked, an unresolved V gene accounts for under half of them, and the cause for the rest is not known. V and J calls and clone size are those listed in that table; D and trimming were worked out from the DNA. The sample table records about 150,000 clones; approximately 85% of these occur just once. The ten largest clones capture more than 2% of the sample.

CDR1 and CDR2, looked up from the germline V gene, are SGDLS and YYNGEE. Including the terminal cysteine and phenylalanine, the CDR3 comprises 14 residues. Here the CDR3 DNA is all that survives: 42 bases in frame from base 1. Germline trimming: 4 bases from V, 4 bases from J; junction bases outside gene matches: 4. A single count supports this clone. It has no known antigen specificity. There are no base qualities to consult, and no much larger clone falls within one base. Whole blood was collected in K2EDTA tubes by collaborating institutions according to the institutions' own protocols. Collaborator samples were shipped for TCRbeta analysis as frozen whole blood, isolated PBMCs, or DNA extracted from either sample type.

The sample taken for sequencing was peripheral blood. The sequence joins TRBV9 to TRBJ1-2; 10 middle bases align to TRBD1. The sequence came from a human donor with acute or convalescent COVID-19. The donor label of this sample is uncertain. The CDR3 corresponds to CASSPGQGPYGYTF. The sequenced DNA is TGTGCCAGCAGCCCGGGACAGGGGCCCTATGGCTACACCTTC.